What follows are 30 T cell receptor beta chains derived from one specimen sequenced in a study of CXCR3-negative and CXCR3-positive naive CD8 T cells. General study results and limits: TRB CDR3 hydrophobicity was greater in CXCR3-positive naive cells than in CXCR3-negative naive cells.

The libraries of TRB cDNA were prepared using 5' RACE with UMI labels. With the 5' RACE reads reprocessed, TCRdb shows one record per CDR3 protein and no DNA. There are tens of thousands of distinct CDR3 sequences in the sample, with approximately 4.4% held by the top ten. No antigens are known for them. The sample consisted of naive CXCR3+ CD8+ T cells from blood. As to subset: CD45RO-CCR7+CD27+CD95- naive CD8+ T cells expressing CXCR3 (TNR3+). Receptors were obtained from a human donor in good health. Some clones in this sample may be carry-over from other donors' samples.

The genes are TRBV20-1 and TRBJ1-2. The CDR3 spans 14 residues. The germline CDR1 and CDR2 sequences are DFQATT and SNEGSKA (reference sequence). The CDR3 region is CSARLTMANYGYTF.

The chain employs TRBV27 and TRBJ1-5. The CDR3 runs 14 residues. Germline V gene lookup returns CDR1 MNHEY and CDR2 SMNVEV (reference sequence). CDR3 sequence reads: CASSLVQGNQPQHF.

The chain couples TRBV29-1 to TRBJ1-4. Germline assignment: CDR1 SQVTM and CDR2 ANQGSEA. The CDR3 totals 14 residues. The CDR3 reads CSVGHGIFQEKLFF. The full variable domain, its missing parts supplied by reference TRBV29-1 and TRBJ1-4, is SAVISQKPSRDICQRGTSLTIQCQVDSQVTMMFWYRQQPGQSLTLIATANQGSEATYESGFVIDKFPISRPNLTFSTLTVSNMSPEDSSIYLCSVGHGIFQEKLFFGSGTQLSVL.

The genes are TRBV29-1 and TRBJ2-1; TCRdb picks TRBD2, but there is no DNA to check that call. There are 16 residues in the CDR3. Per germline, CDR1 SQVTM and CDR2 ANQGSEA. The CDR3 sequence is CSVVSTSGRDDNEQFF.

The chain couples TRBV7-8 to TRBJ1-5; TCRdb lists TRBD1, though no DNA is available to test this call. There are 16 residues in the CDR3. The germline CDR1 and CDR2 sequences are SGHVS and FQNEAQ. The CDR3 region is CASSLGVATDNQPQHF.

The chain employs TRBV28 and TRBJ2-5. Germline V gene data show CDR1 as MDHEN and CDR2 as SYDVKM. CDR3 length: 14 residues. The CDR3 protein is CASSARWGQETQYF.

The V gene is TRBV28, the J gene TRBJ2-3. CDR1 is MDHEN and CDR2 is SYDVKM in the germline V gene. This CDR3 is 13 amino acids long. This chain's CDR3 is CASSQFSTDTQYF.

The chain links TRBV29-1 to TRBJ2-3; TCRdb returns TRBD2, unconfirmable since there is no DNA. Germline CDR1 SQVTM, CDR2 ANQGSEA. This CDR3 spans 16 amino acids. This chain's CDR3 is CSVGGLADEWSDTQYF.

The CDR3 is CSVEGTSPWGADTQYF. The V call is TRBV29-1, the J call TRBJ2-3; there is no DNA to check the TCRdb D call of TRBD2. The germline V gene encodes CDR1 SQVTM and CDR2 ANQGSEA. The CDR3 has 16 amino acids.

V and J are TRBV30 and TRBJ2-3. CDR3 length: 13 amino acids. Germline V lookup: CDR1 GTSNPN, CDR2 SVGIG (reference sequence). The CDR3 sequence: CAWSTLHTDTQYF.

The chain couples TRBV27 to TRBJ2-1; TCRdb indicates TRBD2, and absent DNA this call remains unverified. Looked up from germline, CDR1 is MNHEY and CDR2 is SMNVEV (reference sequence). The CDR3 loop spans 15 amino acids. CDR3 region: CASSFWRGLYNEQFF.

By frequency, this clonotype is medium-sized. The CDR3 spells CASSIASTGAQYF. The chain links TRBV19 to TRBJ2-5; TCRdb indicates TRBD1, and absent DNA this call remains unverified. The CDR3 extends over 13 amino acids. Germline V CDR1 and CDR2: LNHDA, SQIVND (reference sequence).

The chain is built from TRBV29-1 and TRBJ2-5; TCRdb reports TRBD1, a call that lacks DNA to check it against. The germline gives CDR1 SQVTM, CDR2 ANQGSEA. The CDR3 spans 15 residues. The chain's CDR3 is CSVERGQGEEETQYF.

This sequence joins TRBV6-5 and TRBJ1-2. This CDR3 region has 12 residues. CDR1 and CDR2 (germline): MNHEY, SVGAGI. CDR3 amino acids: CASSFAEGGYTF.

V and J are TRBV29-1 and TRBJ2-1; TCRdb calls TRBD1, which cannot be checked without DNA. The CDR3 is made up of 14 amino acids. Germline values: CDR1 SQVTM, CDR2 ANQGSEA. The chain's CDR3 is CSVEGTGAVNEQFF.

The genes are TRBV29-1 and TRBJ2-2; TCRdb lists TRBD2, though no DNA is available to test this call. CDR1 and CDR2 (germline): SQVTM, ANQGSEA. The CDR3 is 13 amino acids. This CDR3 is CSVVGEYTGELFF.

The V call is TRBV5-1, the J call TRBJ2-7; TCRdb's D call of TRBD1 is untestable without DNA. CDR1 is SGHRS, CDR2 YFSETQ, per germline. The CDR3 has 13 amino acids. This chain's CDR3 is CASSLGGGVEQYF. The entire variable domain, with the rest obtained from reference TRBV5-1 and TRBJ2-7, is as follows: KAGVTQTPRYLIKTRGQQVTLSCSPISGHRSVSWYQQTPGQGLQFLFEYFSETQRNKGNFPGRFSGRQFSNSRSEMNVSTLELGDSALYLCASSLGGGVEQYFGPGTRLTVT.

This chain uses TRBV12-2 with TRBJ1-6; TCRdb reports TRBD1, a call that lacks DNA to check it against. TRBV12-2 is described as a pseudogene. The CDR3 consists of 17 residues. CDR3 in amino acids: CASRPTSTGTVNSPLHF.

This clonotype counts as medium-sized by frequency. The CDR3 here is CASSIGYNEQFF. The V call is TRBV19, the J call TRBJ2-1. CDR1 and CDR2 from the germline V gene are LNHDA and SQIVND (reference sequence). CDR3 size: 12 residues.

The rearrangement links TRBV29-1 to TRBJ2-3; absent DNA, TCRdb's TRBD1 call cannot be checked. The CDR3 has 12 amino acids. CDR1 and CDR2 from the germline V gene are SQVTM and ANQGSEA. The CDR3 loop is CSVEQGADTQYF.

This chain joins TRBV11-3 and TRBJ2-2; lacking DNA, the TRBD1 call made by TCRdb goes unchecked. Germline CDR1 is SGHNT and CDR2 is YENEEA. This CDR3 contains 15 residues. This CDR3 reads CASSALQDHTGELFF. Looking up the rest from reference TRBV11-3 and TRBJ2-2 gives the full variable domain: EAGVVQSPRYKIIEKKQPVAFWCNPISGHNTLYWYLQNLGQGPELLIRYENEEAVDDSQLPKDRFSAERLKGVDSTLKIQPAELGDSAVYLCASSALQDHTGELFFGEGSRLTVL.

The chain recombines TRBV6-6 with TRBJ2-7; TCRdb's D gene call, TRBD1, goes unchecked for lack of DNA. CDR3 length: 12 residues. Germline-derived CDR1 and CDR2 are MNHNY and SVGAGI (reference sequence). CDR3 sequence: CASSPGSNEQYF.

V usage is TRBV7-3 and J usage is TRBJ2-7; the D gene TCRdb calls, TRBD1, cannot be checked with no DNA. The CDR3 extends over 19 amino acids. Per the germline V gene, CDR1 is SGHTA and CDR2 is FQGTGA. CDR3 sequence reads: CASSLKGRDRGLIDYEQYF.

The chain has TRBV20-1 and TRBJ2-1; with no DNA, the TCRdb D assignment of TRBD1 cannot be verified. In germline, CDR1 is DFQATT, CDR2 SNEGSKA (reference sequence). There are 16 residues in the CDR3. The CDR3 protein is CSARDPPRGGDNEQFF.

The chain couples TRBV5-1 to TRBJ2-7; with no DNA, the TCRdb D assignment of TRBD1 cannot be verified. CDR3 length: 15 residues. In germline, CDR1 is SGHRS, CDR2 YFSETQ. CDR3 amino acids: CASSTTGTESYEQYF.

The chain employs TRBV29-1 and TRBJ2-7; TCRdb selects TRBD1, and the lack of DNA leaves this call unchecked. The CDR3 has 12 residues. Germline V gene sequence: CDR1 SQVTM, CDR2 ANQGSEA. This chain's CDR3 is CSVLDRGYEQYF.

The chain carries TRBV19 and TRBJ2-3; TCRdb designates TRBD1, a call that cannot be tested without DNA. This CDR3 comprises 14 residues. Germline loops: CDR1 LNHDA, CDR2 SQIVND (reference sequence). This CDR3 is CASRWGIATDTQYF.

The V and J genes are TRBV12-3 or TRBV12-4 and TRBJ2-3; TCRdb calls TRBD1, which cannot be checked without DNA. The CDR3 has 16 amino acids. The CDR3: CASKPPQGGSTDTQYF.

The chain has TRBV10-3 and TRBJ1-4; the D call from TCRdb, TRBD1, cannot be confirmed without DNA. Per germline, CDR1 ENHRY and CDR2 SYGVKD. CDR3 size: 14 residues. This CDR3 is CAISGAREDEKLFF.

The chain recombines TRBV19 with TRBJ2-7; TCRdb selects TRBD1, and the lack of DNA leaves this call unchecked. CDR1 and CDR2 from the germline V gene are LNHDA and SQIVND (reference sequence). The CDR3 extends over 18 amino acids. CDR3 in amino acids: CASSPFGGTVLGSYEQYF.